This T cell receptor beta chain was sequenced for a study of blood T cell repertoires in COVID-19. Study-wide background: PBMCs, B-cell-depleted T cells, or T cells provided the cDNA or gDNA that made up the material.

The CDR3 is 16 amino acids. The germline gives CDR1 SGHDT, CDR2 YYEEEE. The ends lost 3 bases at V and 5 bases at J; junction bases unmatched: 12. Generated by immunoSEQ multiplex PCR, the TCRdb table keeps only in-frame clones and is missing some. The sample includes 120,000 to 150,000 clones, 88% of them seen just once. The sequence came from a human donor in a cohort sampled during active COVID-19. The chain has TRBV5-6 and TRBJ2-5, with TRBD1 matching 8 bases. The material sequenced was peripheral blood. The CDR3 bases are TGTGCCAGCAGCTCTTGGTTGGCCCAGGGGGCGGAGACCCAGTACTTC. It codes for CASSSWLAQGAETQYF.